These 28 T cell receptor beta chains were all obtained from the same sample, sequenced in a study of T cells in localized non-small cell lung cancer. Assay used: immunoSEQ multiplex PCR; TCRdb lists only in-frame clones, some missing. Of over 2,000 clones listed, roughly a quarter are singletons. Sequencing was performed on lung tumor tissue, taken before any cancer treatment. Receptors were obtained from a male donor aged 60 or over with stage III squamous cell lung carcinoma.

This clone showed up just a few times. The V gene is TRBV11-3, the J gene TRBJ1-2; 10 nucleotides match TRBD1. The germline gives CDR1 SGHNT, CDR2 YENEEA. The CDR3 has 16 residues. With 1 base clipped from V and 7 bases from J, the junction kept 9 bases outside the gene matches. CDR3 sequence reads: CASSLGMRQGAFGYTF. The CDR3 DNA reads TGTGCCAGCAGCTTAGGGATGAGACAGGGGGCGTTTGGCTACACCTTC. The complete variable domain, with remaining parts taken from reference TRBV11-3 and TRBJ1-2, reads EAGVVQSPRYKIIEKKQPVAFWCNPISGHNTLYWYLQNLGQGPELLIRYENEEAVDDSQLPKDRFSAERLKGVDSTLKIQPAELGDSAVYLCASSLGMRQGAFGYTFGSGTRLTVV.

This clone has just a few counts. The chain uses TRBV7-5 and TRBJ2-7. TRBV7-5 is flagged as a pseudogene. This CDR3 region has 14 residues. The CDR3 loop reads CASSLLGNPYEQYF. The CDR3 region has the DNA TGTGCCAGCAGCTTGCTGGGGAACCCCTACGAGCAGTACTTC.

The V gene is TRBV12-5, the J gene TRBJ1-2, with 7 bases that match TRBD1. After removal of 7 bases from V and 3 bases from J, the junction contained 5 bases not matched to a gene. Germline CDR1 and CDR2: LGHNT and FRNRAP. The CDR3 has 13 amino acids. CDR3 residues: CASALGTDYGYTF. CDR3 DNA sequence: TGTGCTAGTGCCCTCGGGACAGACTATGGCTACACCTTC.

The chain couples TRBV6-8 to TRBJ2-7; TRBD2 is a possible D gene (5 bases). V was shortened by 5 bases and J by 3 bases, with 8 bases between the two germline ends. This CDR3 is built from 12 residues. The germline gives CDR1 MNHGY, CDR2 SAAAGT. For the CDR3, the DNA is TGTGCCAGCAGTAATGAGGGCTACGAGCAGTACTTC. Its protein product is CASSNEGYEQYF.

This clone qualifies as medium-sized. This chain connects TRBV9 to TRBJ1-1, with a weak D call TRBD1 (6 bases). Germline values: CDR1 SGDLS, CDR2 YYNGEE. The length of the CDR3 is 14 residues. Trimming took off 7 bases at V and 2 bases at J, with 15 bases between the two ends. CDR3 DNA sequence: TGTGCCAGCGCTGAGGGGGTAGGAAACACTGAAGCTTTCTTT. Amino acids: CASAEGVGNTEAFF.

By proportion, this clone is medium-sized. The chain recombines TRBV11-3 with TRBJ2-7; the D call may be TRBD1 or TRBD2 (6 bases each). Trimming removed 3 bases at V and 4 bases at J, with 16 bases between. The CDR3 contains 15 residues. The germline V gene encodes CDR1 SGHNT and CDR2 YENEEA. The DNA for the CDR3 is TGTGCCAGCAGCTTGGCCGGGGGCCCTCAATACGAGCAGTACTTC. It is translated as CASSLAGGPQYEQYF.

This chain uses TRBV19 with TRBJ2-2; unclear D gene. With 0 bases removed from V and 5 bases from J, the gap between germline ends came to 4 bases. Looked up from germline, CDR1 is LNHDA and CDR2 is SQIVND (reference sequence). The CDR3 spans 13 residues. As DNA, the CDR3 is TGTGCCAGTAGTATAGAGGGGACCGGGGAGCTGTTTTTT. Its translation: CASSIEGTGELFF.

CDR3 in DNA: TGTGCCAGCAGCTTCACCGCGTTGACAGATACGCAGTATTTT. Translation gives CASSFTALTDTQYF. V gene TRBV11-3 combines with J gene TRBJ2-3; unclear D gene. The V end lost 3 bases, the J end lost 3 bases, and 10 bases lay between the germline ends. Germline V gene data show CDR1 as SGHNT and CDR2 as YENEEA. CDR3 length equals 14 residues. Full variable domain (rest looked up from reference TRBV11-3 and TRBJ2-3): EAGVVQSPRYKIIEKKQPVAFWCNPISGHNTLYWYLQNLGQGPELLIRYENEEAVDDSQLPKDRFSAERLKGVDSTLKIQPAELGDSAVYLCASSFTALTDTQYFGPGTRLTVL.

This rearrangement joins TRBV30 to TRBJ2-3, with TRBD1 matching 12 bases. CDR1 and CDR2 from the germline V gene are GTSNPN and SVGIG (reference sequence). The CDR3 totals 15 residues. V trimming: 3 bases; J trimming: 7 bases; junction bases outside the gene matches: 8. In DNA form, the CDR3 reads TGTGCCTGGAGCGCCGGGACAGGGGGCAGGAATACGCAGTATTTT. This codes for CAWSAGTGGRNTQYF.

This clone has just a few counts. This chain joins TRBV9 and TRBJ2-3, with TRBD2 matching over 10 bases. Trimming removed 0 bases from V and 5 bases from J; junction bases left unmatched: 0. Germline CDR1 is SGDLS and CDR2 is YYNGEE. The CDR3 is 14 amino acids. The CDR3: CASSVGLAGDTQYF. The CDR3 region has the DNA TGTGCCAGCAGCGTAGGACTAGCGGGAGATACGCAGTATTTT.

This clone has only a few counts. The CDR3 reads CASREIPYEQYF. CDR3 DNA sequence: TGTGCCAGCAGGGAGATCCCCTACGAGCAGTACTTC. The chain recombines TRBV28 with TRBJ2-7; D unclear. V was clipped by 6 bases and J by 2 bases, with 8 bases between them. This CDR3 comprises 12 residues. Germline lookup yields CDR1 MDHEN and CDR2 SYDVKM.

By sample fraction, this clone is medium-sized. The V and J genes are TRBV11-3 and TRBJ2-7, with 7 bases fitting TRBD2. Germline V CDR1 and CDR2: SGHNT, YENEEA. V was pared by 3 bases and J by 2 bases, with 4 bases of the junction left unmatched. The CDR3 is 14 amino acids. CDR3 bases: TGTGCCAGCAGCTTTGGGCTAGCGGCCTACGAGCAGTACTTC. As protein: CASSFGLAAYEQYF.

This clone was found a few times. The rearrangement links TRBV6-8 to TRBJ1-3, with D maybe TRBD1 (6 bases). There are 14 residues in the CDR3. V was trimmed by 7 bases and J by 0 bases, leaving 10 bases between them. Germline V lookup: CDR1 MNHGY, CDR2 SAAAGT. The CDR3 nucleotides read TGTGCCAGCAACCAACAGGGCTCTGGAAACACCATATATTTT. It encodes CASNQQGSGNTIYF.

The rearrangement links TRBV9 to TRBJ1-1, with D maybe TRBD1 (5 bases). Deletions cut 6 bases from V and 1 base from J, with 10 bases between. Germline V gene lookup returns CDR1 SGDLS and CDR2 YYNGEE. The length of the CDR3 is 13 residues. CDR3 DNA sequence: TGTGCCAGCATTCGACAGCAGAACACTGAAGCTTTCTTT. Amino acids: CASIRQQNTEAFF.

The chain combines TRBV4-1 with TRBJ2-7, with 11 nucleotides matching TRBD2. Germline CDR1 is MGHRA and CDR2 is YSYEKL. J gave up 2 bases and V 5 bases, and 5 bases lay outside the gene matches. This CDR3 contains 15 residues. CDR3 bases: TGCGCCAGCAGCGTAGGGACTAGCGGAACCTACGAGCAGTACTTC. Amino acid sequence: CASSVGTSGTYEQYF.

This CDR3 is CASSSPSGRTDGELFF. The CDR3 DNA follows: TGCGCCAGCAGCTCTCCTAGCGGGAGGACGGACGGGGAGCTGTTTTTT. V and J are TRBV5-1 and TRBJ2-2; 11 bases fit TRBD2. The V gene end was trimmed by 3 bases and the J gene end by 7 bases; junction bases not matched to a gene: 8. Germline V lookup: CDR1 SGHRS, CDR2 YFSETQ. This CDR3 has 16 residues.

The V gene is TRBV28, the J gene TRBJ1-2; unclear D gene. Trimming cost V 4 bases and J 7 bases, with 10 bases left between them. The CDR3 totals 12 residues. Germline assignment: CDR1 MDHEN and CDR2 SYDVKM. The CDR3 sequence is CASSWPVGGYTF. The CDR3 coding sequence is TGTGCCAGCAGTTGGCCAGTCGGTGGCTACACCTTC.

The chain employs TRBV5-1 and TRBJ1-1; D not certain. The length of the CDR3 is 15 residues. V was cut by 6 bases and J by 0 bases, with 15 bases left in between. Per germline, CDR1 SGHRS and CDR2 YFSETQ. CDR3 region: CASTPPGILNTEAFF. CDR3 sequence (DNA): TGCGCCAGCACCCCTCCGGGGATATTGAACACTGAAGCTTTCTTT.

The J gene is TRBJ2-1, the V gene TRBV19; D gene ambiguous. The CDR3 contains 11 residues. V lost 4 bases, J lost 5 bases, and 3 bases lay in between. The germline gives CDR1 LNHDA, CDR2 SQIVND (reference sequence). CDR3 protein: CASSKNNEQFF. For the CDR3, the DNA is TGTGCCAGTAGTAAGAACAATGAGCAGTTCTTC.

V is TRBV18 and J is TRBJ2-1; 9 bases agree with TRBD1. The CDR3 is 15 amino acids. The V gene's germline CDR1 is KGHSH and CDR2 LQKENI. J gave up 6 bases and V 4 bases, and 7 bases lay outside the gene matches. CDR3 DNA: TGTGCCAGCTCACTTACCGGGACAGGGATCAATGAGCAGTTCTTC. Amino acid sequence: CASSLTGTGINEQFF.

This clone was detected only a few times. The CDR3 spells CASSETSSEQYF. DNA for the CDR3: TGTGCCAGCAGTGAAACTAGCAGCGAGCAGTACTTC. The J gene is TRBJ2-7, the V gene TRBV9; weak D call: TRBD2 (6 bases). Trimming took 5 bases from V and 6 from J, leaving 12 bases between them. The CDR3 length is 12 residues. CDR1 is SGDLS and CDR2 is YYNGEE in the germline V gene.

The chain uses TRBV6-8 and TRBJ2-1; D remains ambiguous. Between the trimmed V and J ends, which lost 6 bases and 1 base, there was a span of 13 bases. Germline-derived CDR1 and CDR2 are MNHGY and SAAAGT. CDR3 length: 15 amino acids. The CDR3 coding sequence is TGTGCCAGCAGCCTCTTAGTAGGGTCCTACAATGAGCAGTTCTTC. Its protein product is CASSLLVGSYNEQFF.

This clone was seen only a few times. The chain couples TRBV2 to TRBJ1-1; tentative D call: TRBD1 (5 bases). Per germline, CDR1 SNHLY and CDR2 FYNNEI. The length of the CDR3 is 17 residues. Trimming left V 6 bases short and J 4 bases short, with 24 bases between. CDR3 nucleotide sequence: TGTGCCAGCAGCGTCGCGTACCCAGGGCGTGCTGGCACTGAAGCTTTCTTT. Its protein product is CASSVAYPGRAGTEAFF.

The V and J genes are TRBV9 and TRBJ2-6, with D hard to call. The CDR3 is 15 amino acids. From germline, CDR1 is SGDLS and CDR2 YYNGEE. Trimming took 3 bases from V and 2 from J, leaving 9 bases between them. CDR3 nucleotide sequence: TGTGCCAGCAGCGCCCTGTCGACTGGGGCCAACGTCCTGACTTTC. It specifies CASSALSTGANVLTF.

This rearrangement joins TRBV9 to TRBJ1-3; possible D gene TRBD1, 6 bases. Germline-derived CDR1 and CDR2 are SGDLS and YYNGEE. The V gene lost 4 bases and the J gene lost 6 bases, with 14 bases spanning the gap. CDR3 length equals 14 residues. The CDR3, as DNA: TGTGCCAGCAGCTTACAGGGAGACGAAAACACCATATATTTT. This sequence encodes CASSLQGDENTIYF.

This sequence joins TRBV28 and TRBJ2-3; D call uncertain. Per germline, CDR1 MDHEN and CDR2 SYDVKM. This CDR3 is built from 19 residues. V shed 6 bases and J shed 0 bases, with 25 bases lying between them. CDR3 nucleotide sequence: TGTGCCAGCAGCACAATCCACCTGGCAGCGCCTTCTAGCACAGATACGCAGTATTTT. Residues: CASSTIHLAAPSSTDTQYF.

The chain carries TRBV12-5 and TRBJ2-5; 9 nucleotides agree with TRBD1. CDR3 length equals 15 residues. Germline CDR1 is LGHNT and CDR2 is FRNRAP. The CDR3 coding sequence is TGTGCCAGCCATTCCACAGGGGGCAGCAGGGAGACCCAGTACTTC. It translates to CASHSTGGSRETQYF.

The V and J genes are TRBV14 and TRBJ2-2; tentatively, D is TRBD2 (5 bases). V gave up 1 base and J gave up 1 base, with 13 bases separating them. CDR3 length: 17 residues. The germline gives CDR1 SGHDN, CDR2 FVKESK. The CDR3 DNA is TGTGCCAGCAGCCAAGTCGAGGACTGGAAGAACACCGGGGAGCTGTTTTTT. Protein: CASSQVEDWKNTGELFF.